This TCR beta chain was profiled in a study of T cell responses to AZD1222 COVID-19 vaccine. Method: immunoSEQ multiplex PCR; TCRdb's copy keeps in-frame clones and lacks some. The sample shows fewer than 100,000 clones, around 94% of them seen only once. This CDR3 comprises 15 residues. V lost 4 bases and J 5 bases, leaving 15 bases between the germline ends. Germline CDR1 is SGHRS and CDR2 is YFSETQ. Source: peripheral blood, taken on day 0 of AZD1222 vaccination. The chain combines TRBV5-1 with TRBJ2-2; perhaps TRBD1 as D (6 bases). The sequence was collected from an adult in good health. The CDR3 bases are TGCGCCAGCAGCCCAGGACAGAACCCAACCGGGGAGCTGTTTTTT. It is translated as CASSPGQNPTGELFF.